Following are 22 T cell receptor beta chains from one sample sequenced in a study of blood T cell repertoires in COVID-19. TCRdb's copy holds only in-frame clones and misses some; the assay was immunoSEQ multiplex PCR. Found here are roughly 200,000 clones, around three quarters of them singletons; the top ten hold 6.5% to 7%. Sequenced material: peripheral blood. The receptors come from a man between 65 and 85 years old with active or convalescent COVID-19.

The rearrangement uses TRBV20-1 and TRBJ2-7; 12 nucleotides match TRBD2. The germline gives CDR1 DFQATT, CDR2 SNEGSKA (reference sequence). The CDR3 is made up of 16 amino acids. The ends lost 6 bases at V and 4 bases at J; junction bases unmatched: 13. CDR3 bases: TGCAGTGCCAGTGGGGGACTAGCGGGCTCCCCTTACGAGCAGTACTTC. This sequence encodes CSASGGLAGSPYEQYF.

CDR3 bases: TGTGCCAGCAGCCAATCCTCGAGCTACGAGCAGTACTTC. Translated, it gives CASSQSSSYEQYF. V usage is TRBV3-1 (or the pseudogene TRBV3-2) and J usage is TRBJ2-7, with D unresolved. CDR3 length: 13 residues. Trimming pared 2 bases from V and 3 bases from J, leaving 8 bases between. CDR1 is LGHDT and CDR2 is YNNKEL in the germline V gene (reference sequence).

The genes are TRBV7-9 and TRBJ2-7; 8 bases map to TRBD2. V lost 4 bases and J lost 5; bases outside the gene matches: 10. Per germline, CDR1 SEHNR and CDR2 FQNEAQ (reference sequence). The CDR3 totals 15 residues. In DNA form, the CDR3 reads TGTGCCAGCAGCTCCCGTGGGCGGCGGGAGGACGAGCAGTACTTC. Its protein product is CASSSRGRREDEQYF.

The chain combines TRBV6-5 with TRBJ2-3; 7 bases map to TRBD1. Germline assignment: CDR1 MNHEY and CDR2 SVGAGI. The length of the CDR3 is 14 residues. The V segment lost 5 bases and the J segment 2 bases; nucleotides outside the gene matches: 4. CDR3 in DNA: TGTGCCAGCAGTCACAGGGGAGACACAGATACGCAGTATTTT. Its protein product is CASSHRGDTDTQYF.

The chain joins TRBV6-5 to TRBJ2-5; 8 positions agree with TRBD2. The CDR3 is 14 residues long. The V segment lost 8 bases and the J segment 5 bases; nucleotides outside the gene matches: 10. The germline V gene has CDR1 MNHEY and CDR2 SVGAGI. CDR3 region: CASLGLGVRETQYF. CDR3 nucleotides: TGTGCCAGCTTGGGACTAGGGGTGCGGGAGACCCAGTACTTC.

The CDR3 DNA follows: TGTGCCATCGGAGTACAGGGGTATCAGCCCCAGCATTTT. Protein product: CAIGVQGYQPQHF. V is TRBV10-3 and J is TRBJ1-5, with 7 positions matching TRBD1. CDR1 and CDR2 from the germline V gene are ENHRY and SYGVKD. The CDR3 runs to 13 residues. With V trimmed by 8 bases and J by 5 bases, 6 bases remained unmatched.

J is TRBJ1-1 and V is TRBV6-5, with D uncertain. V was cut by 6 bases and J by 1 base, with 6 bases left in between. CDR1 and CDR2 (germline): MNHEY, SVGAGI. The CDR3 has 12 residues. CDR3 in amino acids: CASRTGNTEAFF. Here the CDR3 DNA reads TGTGCCAGCAGAACGGGGAACACTGAAGCTTTCTTT.

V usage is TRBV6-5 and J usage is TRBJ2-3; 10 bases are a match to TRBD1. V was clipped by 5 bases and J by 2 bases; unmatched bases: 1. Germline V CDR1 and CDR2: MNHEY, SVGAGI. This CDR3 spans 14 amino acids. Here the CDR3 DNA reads TGTGCCAGCAGTAGACAGGGGGCCACAGATACGCAGTATTTT. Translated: CASSRQGATDTQYF.

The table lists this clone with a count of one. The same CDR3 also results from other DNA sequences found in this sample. DNA for the CDR3: TGTGCCAGTAGCCATACTTACGAGCAGTACTTC. It specifies CASSHTYEQYF. The chain employs TRBV6-2 or TRBV6-3 and TRBJ2-7; D ambiguous. CDR1 is MNHEY and CDR2 is SVGEGT in the germline V gene. The CDR3 runs 11 residues. V dropped 9 bases and J dropped 4 bases, with 10 bases sitting between them.

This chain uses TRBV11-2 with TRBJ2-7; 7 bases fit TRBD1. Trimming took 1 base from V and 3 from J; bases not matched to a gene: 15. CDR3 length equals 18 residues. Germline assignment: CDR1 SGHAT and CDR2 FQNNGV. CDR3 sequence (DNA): TGTGCCAGCAGCTTAGGGACCCGAGGTAGGGGGCGCGGCTACGAGCAGTACTTC. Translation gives CASSLGTRGRGRGYEQYF.

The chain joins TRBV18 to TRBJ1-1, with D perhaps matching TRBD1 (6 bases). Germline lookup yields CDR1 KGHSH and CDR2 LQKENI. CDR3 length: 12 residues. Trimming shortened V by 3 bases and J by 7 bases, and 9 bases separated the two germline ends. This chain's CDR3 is CASSPQGFEAFF. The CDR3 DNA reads TGTGCCAGCTCACCGCAGGGGTTTGAAGCTTTCTTT.

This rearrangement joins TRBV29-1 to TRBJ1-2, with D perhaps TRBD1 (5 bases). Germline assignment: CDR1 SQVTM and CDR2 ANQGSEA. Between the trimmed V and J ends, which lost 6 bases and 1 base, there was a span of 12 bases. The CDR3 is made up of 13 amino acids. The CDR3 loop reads CSVGGLINYGYTF. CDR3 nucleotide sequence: TGCAGCGTCGGGGGACTGATTAACTATGGCTACACCTTC.

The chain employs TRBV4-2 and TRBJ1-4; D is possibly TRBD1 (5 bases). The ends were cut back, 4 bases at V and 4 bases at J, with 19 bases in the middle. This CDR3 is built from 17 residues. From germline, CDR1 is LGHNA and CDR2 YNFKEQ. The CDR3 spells CASSRGSGGEGNEKLFF. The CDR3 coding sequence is TGTGCCAGCAGCCGCGGCTCCGGGGGAGAGGGTAATGAAAAACTGTTTTTT.

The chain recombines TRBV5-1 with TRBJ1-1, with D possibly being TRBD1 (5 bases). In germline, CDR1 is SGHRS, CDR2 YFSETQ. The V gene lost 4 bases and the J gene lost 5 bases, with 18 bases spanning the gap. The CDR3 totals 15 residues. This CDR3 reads CASSPGDGFRTEAFF. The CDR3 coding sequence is TGCGCCAGCAGCCCGGGGGACGGGTTTCGGACTGAAGCTTTCTTT.

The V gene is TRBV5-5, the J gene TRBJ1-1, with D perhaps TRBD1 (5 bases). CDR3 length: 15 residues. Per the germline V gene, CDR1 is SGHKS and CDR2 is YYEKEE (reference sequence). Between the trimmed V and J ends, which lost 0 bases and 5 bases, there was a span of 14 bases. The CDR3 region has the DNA TGTGCCAGCAGCTTGGCCTTGGGGGGGTATACTGAAGCTTTCTTT. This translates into CASSLALGGYTEAFF.

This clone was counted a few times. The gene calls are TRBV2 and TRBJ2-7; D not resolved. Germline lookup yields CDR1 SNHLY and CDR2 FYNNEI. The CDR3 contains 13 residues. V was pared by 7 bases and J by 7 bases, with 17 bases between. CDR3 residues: CASIGFGHREQYF. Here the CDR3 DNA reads TGTGCCAGCATTGGGTTTGGGCACCGGGAGCAGTACTTC.

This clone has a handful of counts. CDR3 in DNA: TGTGCCAGCAGTTTCCTCGGGGGCGAGCAGTACTTC. It yields the protein CASSFLGGEQYF. The rearrangement joins TRBV12-3 or TRBV12-4 to TRBJ2-7; D may be TRBD2 (6 bases). V lost 3 bases, J lost 6 bases, and 9 bases lay in between. The CDR3 has 12 residues.

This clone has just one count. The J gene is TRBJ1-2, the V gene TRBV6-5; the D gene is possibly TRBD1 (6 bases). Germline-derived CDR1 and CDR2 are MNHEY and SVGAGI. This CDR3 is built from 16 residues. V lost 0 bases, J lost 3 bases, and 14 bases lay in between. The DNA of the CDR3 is TGTGCCAGCAGTTACTCGATAAACAGGGTAGACTATGGCTACACCTTC. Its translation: CASSYSINRVDYGYTF.

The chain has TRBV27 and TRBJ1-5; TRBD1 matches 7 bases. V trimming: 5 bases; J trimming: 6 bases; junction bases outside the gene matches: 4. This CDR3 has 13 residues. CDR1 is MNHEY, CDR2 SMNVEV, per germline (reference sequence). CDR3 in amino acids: CASSPDRLQPQHF. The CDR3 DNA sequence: TGTGCCAGCAGTCCGGACAGGCTTCAGCCCCAGCATTTT.

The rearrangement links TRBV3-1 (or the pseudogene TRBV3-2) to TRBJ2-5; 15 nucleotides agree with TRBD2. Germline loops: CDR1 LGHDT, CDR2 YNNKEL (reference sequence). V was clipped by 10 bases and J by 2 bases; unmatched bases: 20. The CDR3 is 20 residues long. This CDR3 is CATHGAFKPGLAGGQETQYF. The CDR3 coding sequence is TGTGCCACTCATGGGGCATTTAAACCGGGACTAGCGGGGGGACAAGAGACCCAGTACTTC.

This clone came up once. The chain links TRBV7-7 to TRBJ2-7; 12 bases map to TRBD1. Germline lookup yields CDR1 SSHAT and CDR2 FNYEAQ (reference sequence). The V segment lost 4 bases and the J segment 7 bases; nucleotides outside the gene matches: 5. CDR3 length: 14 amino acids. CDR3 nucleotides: TGTGCCAGCAGCTCGGGACAGGGGGCGGGGGAGCAGTACTTC. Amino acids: CASSSGQGAGEQYF. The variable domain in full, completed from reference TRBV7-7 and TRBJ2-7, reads GAGVSQSPRYKVTKRGQDVTLRCDPISSHATLYWYQQALGQGPEFLTYFNYEAQPDKSGLPSDRFSAERPEGSISTLTIQRTEQRDSAMYRCASSSGQGAGEQYFGPGTRLTVT.

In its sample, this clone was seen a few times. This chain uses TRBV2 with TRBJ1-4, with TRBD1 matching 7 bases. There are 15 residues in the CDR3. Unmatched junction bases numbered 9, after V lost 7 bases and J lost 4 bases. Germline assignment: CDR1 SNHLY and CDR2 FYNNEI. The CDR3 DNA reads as TGTGCCAGCAAGGTAGAGGGGGCAGTTAATGAAAAACTGTTTTTT. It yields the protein CASKVEGAVNEKLFF.